The clone carrying this TCR beta chain was observed a handful of times. The antigen is unknown. Amplified TCR beta CDR3 regions derived from RNA transcripts. With the HTBI primer set, the TCR CDR3 went through a first round of RT-PCR. TCRdb ran MiXCR on the multiplex PCR reads and lists one entry per CDR3 protein. The repertoire holds around 540,000 distinct CDR3 sequences, with roughly 46% as singletons. The CDR3 length is 14 residues. Germline CDR1 reads SQVTM; CDR2 reads ANQGSEA. The sample originates from a study of T cells in Graves' hyperthyroidism and ophthalmopathy. Hyperthyroidism, newly diagnosed and lasting under 2 months, affected patients aged 18 to 65. Study-level findings and limits: Stable hyperthyroidism was told apart from ophthalmopathy by a model built on 13 V-J features.

The TCR was taken from a woman aged 18-35 years with Graves' hyperthyroidism. The sequencing input was peripheral blood or thyroid tissue (not recorded which). The genes are TRBV29-1 and TRBJ2-5; D unclear. The J call may be wrong; the DNA end is better matched by TRBJ2-7. The CDR3 loop reads CSVETDLSPYEQYF. CDR3 DNA: TGCAGCGTTGAAACGGACCTCTCCCCCTACGAGCAGTACTTC.